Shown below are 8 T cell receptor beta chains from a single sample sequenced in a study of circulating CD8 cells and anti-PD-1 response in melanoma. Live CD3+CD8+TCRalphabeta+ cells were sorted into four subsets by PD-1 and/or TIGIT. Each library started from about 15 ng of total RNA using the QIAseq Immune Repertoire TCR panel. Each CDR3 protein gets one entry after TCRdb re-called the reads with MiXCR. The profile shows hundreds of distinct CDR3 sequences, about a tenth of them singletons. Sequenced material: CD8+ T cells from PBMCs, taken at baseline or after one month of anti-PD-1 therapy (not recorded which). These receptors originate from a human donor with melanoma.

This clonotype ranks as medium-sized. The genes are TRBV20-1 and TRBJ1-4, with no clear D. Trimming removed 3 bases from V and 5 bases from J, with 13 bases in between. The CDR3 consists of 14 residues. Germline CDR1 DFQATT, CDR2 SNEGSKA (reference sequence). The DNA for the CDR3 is TGCAGTGCTAGTCGGATCGATGGGAATGAAAAACTGTTTTTT. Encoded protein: CSASRIDGNEKLFF.

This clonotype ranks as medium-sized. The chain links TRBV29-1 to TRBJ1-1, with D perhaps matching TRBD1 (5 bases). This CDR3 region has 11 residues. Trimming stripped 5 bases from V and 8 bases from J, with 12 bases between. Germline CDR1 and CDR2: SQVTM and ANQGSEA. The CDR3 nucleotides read TGCAGCGTTCGTGGGGCTCCCGAAGCTTTCTTT. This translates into CSVRGAPEAFF.

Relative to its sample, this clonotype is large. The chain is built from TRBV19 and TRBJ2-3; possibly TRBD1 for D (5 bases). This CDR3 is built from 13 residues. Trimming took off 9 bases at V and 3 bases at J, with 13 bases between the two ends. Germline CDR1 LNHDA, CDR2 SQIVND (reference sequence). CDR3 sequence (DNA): TGTGCCAGAAGGACAAAGGGAACAGATACGCAGTATTTT. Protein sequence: CARRTKGTDTQYF.

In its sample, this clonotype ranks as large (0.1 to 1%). DNA for the CDR3: TGTGCCAGCAGCGTCCTCACCGGGGAGCTGTTTTTT. Translated, it gives CASSVLTGELFF. The chain joins TRBV7-3 to TRBJ2-2; D not certain. The germline V and J ends were trimmed by 5 bases and 4 bases, with 5 bases remaining between them. The CDR3 consists of 12 residues. Germline CDR1 is SGHTA and CDR2 is FQGTGA. Based on the CDR3 plus reference TRBV7-3 and TRBJ2-2, the full variable domain is GAGVSQTPSNKVTEKGKYVELRCDPISGHTALYWYRQSLGQGPEFLIYFQGTGAADDSGLPNDRFFAVRPEGSVSTLKIQRTERGDSAVYLCASSVLTGELFFGEGSRLTVL.

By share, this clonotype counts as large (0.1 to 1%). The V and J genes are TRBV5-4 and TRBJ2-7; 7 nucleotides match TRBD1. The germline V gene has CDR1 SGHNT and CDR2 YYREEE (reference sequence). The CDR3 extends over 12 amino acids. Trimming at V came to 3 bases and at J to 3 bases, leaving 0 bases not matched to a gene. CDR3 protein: CASSSGGYEQYF. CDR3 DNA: TGTGCCAGCAGCTCAGGGGGCTACGAGCAGTACTTC.

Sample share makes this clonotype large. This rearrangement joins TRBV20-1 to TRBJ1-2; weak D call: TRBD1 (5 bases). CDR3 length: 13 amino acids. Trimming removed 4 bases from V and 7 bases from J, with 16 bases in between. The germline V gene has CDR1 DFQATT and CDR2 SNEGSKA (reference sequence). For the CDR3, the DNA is TGCAGTGCTATGGGGCTTGGTTTGGGTGGCTACACCTTC. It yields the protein CSAMGLGLGGYTF.

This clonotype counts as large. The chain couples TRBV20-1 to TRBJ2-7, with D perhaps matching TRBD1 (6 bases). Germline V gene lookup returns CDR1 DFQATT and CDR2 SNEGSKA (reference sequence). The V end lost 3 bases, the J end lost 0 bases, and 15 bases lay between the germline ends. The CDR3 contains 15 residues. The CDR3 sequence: CSARDIRDNSYEQYF. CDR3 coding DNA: TGCAGTGCTAGGGACATCCGGGACAACTCCTACGAGCAGTACTTC.

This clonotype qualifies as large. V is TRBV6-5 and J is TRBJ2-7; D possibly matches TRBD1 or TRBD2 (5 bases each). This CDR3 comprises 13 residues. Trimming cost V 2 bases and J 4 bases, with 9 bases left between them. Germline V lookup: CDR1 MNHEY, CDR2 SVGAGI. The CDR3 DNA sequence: TGTGCCAGCAGTTACGGGACGGAGTACGAGCAGTACTTC. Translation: CASSYGTEYEQYF.